The entry below gives a single TCR beta chain sequence along with its context. This sample stems from a study of blood T cell repertoires in COVID-19. Study overall: There were acute and convalescent COVID-19 samples, and they came from the United States, Italy and Spain.

Sequenced by immunoSEQ multiplex PCR; TCRdb stores in-frame clones only, minus some. The data contain more than 200,000 clones, 88% of them singletons. From germline, CDR1 is SGHAT and CDR2 FQNNGV. The CDR3 loop spans 15 amino acids. Deletions cut 2 bases from V and 1 base from J, with 11 bases between. The specimen sequenced was peripheral blood. The source is a human donor in a cohort sampled during active COVID-19. The chain employs TRBV11-2 and TRBJ1-1; a possible D gene is TRBD1 (5 bases). CDR3 protein: CASSLRGSSNTEAFF. The CDR3 DNA sequence: TGTGCCAGCAGCTTAAGGGGCAGCTCGAACACTGAAGCTTTCTTT.